The rows below give T cell receptor beta chains drawn from one sample of a study of cytomegalovirus exposure and HLA in healthy donors. Data came from immunoSEQ multiplex PCR; TCRdb stores just in-frame clones and leaves some out. This sample carries roughly 120,000 clones, about 80% of them seen once, and the ten largest clones take 7.5% to 10%. The sequenced sample consisted of PBMCs. Receptors originate from a female donor in good health and CMV-seropositive. The CDR3 runs from the conserved cysteine through the conserved F or W. A D gene is named only where the DNA matches it firmly. Clone sizes are given selectively: once, few, many, or a class where the clone is expanded.

D gene,V gene,J gene,clone size,CDR3 DNA,CDR3 protein
-,TRBV5-4,TRBJ2-7,-,TGTGCCAGCAGCTCGGCCTCGACTAGCTACGAGCAGTACTTC,CASSSASTSYEQYF
-,TRBV4-3,TRBJ2-3,-,TGCGCCAGCAGCCAAGCCGTCCCAGATACGCAGTATTTT,CASSQAVPDTQYF
-,TRBV18,TRBJ1-2,-,TGTGCCAGCTCAGAGGGAAACAACTATGGCTACACCTTC,CASSEGNNYGYTF
-,TRBV27,TRBJ2-3,-,TGTGCCAGCAGTGCTGGCATCGATACGCAGTATTTT,CASSAGIDTQYF
-,TRBV15,TRBJ1-1,-,TGTGCCACCAGCAGGCCTTGGGGAAGGGAGGGGAACACTGAAGCTTTCTTT,CATSRPWGREGNTEAFF
TRBD1,TRBV18,TRBJ1-1,-,TGTGCCAGCTCACGACAGGGGGGCACTGAAGCTTTCTTT,CASSRQGGTEAFF
-,TRBV19,TRBJ1-4,-,TGTGCCAGTAGTATATTCGGGGGACGAGGGGAAAAACTGTTTTTT,CASSIFGGRGEKLFF
TRBD1,TRBV6-6,TRBJ2-1,-,TGTGCCAGCAGTCTTGACAGGGGCAATGAGCAGTTCTTC,CASSLDRGNEQFF
TRBD2,TRBV5-6,TRBJ2-1,-,TGTGCCAGCAGCTTACGCGGGGGGCCCTACAATGAGCAGTTCTTC,CASSLRGGPYNEQFF
-,TRBV28,TRBJ1-1,-,TGTGCCAGCAGGTCCCTCTCCGGCGGGGCCACTGAAGCTTTCTTT,CASRSLSGGATEAFF
-,TRBV20-1,TRBJ1-1,-,TGCAGTGCTAGAGATAATACTGAAGCTTTCTTT,CSARDNTEAFF
TRBD1,TRBV7-8,TRBJ1-1,-,TGTGCCAGCAAATTACTAAACAGGGGGCAAGGCACTGAAGCTTTCTTT,CASKLLNRGQGTEAFF
-,TRBV7-2,TRBJ1-1,-,TGTGCCAGCAGCGGGCGGGAGCTTTGGTTGGAACACACTGAAGCTTTCTTT,CASSGRELWLEHTEAFF
TRBD1,TRBV18,TRBJ2-5,-,TGTGCCAGCTCACTTGGACAGGGACTAGAGACCCAGTACTTC,CASSLGQGLETQYF
-,TRBV5-1,TRBJ2-1,-,TGCGCCAGCAGCTTGGCGGGGACCTACAATGAGCAGTTCTTC,CASSLAGTYNEQFF
TRBD1,TRBV18,TRBJ1-1,-,TGTGCCAGCTCCCAAGGGGGCTGGGGAACTGAAGCTTTCTTT,CASSQGGWGTEAFF
-,TRBV4-1,TRBJ1-2,-,TGCGCCAGCAGCCAGGTTACCTTTCAGGAAAACTATGGCTACACCTTC,CASSQVTFQENYGYTF
TRBD1,TRBV30,TRBJ2-3,-,TGTGCCTGGATTACAGGGGGAACAGATACGCAGTATTTT,CAWITGGTDTQYF
-,TRBV7-9,TRBJ2-1,-,TGTGCCAGCAGCCCAACGGCGGACTCTTACAATGAGCAGTTCTTC,CASSPTADSYNEQFF
TRBD1,TRBV6-1,TRBJ1-6,few,TGTGCCAGCAGTATCGGGACAGGGAATTCACCCCTCCACTTT,CASSIGTGNSPLHF
-,TRBV4-3,TRBJ1-1,-,TGCGCCAGCAGCCAAGATAGTGCGAACACTGAAGCTTTCTTT,CASSQDSANTEAFF
-,TRBV30,TRBJ2-3,-,TGTGCCTGGGAGTCTTTGTCCGTGACAGATACGCAGTATTTT,CAWESLSVTDTQYF
-,TRBV6-6,TRBJ2-1,-,TGTGCCAGCAGTTACTCGCGGGTCTACAATGAGCAGTTCTTC,CASSYSRVYNEQFF